The 21 T cell receptor beta chains below come from one sample, sequenced in a study of blood T cell repertoires in COVID-19. Sequencing was performed with immunoSEQ multiplex PCR; in TCRdb, only in-frame clones are kept and a portion is missing. The sample records about 200,000 clones, 80% to 85% being singletons. Sequencing was carried out using PBMCs or T cells enriched from blood (not recorded which). The receptor source for this set is a middle-aged man who had recovered from COVID-19.

This clone was recorded a few times. This chain links TRBV3-1 (or the pseudogene TRBV3-2) with TRBJ2-7, with D perhaps matching TRBD1 (5 bases). This CDR3 contains 14 residues. Germline V gene data show CDR1 as LGHDT and CDR2 as YNNKEL (reference sequence). Deletions cut 1 base from V and 3 bases from J, with 10 bases between. The CDR3 nucleotides read TGTGCCAGCAGCCAAGCCCAGGGTAACTACGAGCAGTACTTC. It codes for CASSQAQGNYEQYF.

This sequence joins TRBV4-3 and TRBJ1-4, with 9 nucleotides matching TRBD1. Germline values: CDR1 LGHNA, CDR2 YSLEER. The V and J ends lost 3 bases and 8 bases, in that order; junction bases with no gene match: 7. The CDR3 totals 15 residues. In nucleotides, the CDR3 is TGCGCCAGCAGCCAGTGGACAGGGGACTTGGAAAAACTGTTTTTT. Translated: CASSQWTGDLEKLFF.

The rearrangement links TRBV5-1 to TRBJ2-3; 7 positions agree with TRBD2. Germline V lookup: CDR1 SGHRS, CDR2 YFSETQ. The CDR3 sequence is 17 residues long. V dropped 6 bases and J dropped 0; count of bases not matched to a gene: 13. CDR3 DNA sequence: TGCGCCAGCAAGAGGTCCCCCGGGGGGTCTAGCACAGATACGCAGTATTTT. Amino acid sequence: CASKRSPGGSSTDTQYF.

The chain uses TRBV28 and TRBJ1-2; TRBD1 aligns across 9 bases. The CDR3 consists of 15 residues. V shed 6 bases and J 3 bases; nucleotides not matched to a gene: 8. The germline V gene has CDR1 MDHEN and CDR2 SYDVKM. CDR3 in amino acids: CASSGTGRAYYGYTF. CDR3 bases: TGTGCCAGCAGCGGGACAGGGAGGGCCTACTATGGCTACACCTTC.

The count of this clone is one. This chain connects TRBV29-1 to TRBJ1-2; a possible D gene is TRBD1 (5 bases). Trimming cost V 3 bases and J 8 bases, with 13 bases left between them. CDR1 is SQVTM and CDR2 is ANQGSEA in the germline V gene. The CDR3 extends over 12 amino acids. This chain's CDR3 is CSVEGRGWGYTF. DNA of the CDR3: TGCAGCGTTGAGGGGAGGGGATGGGGCTACACCTTC.

The chain employs TRBV28 and TRBJ1-2; TRBD1 aligns across 7 bases. Germline V gives CDR1 MDHEN, CDR2 SYDVKM. The CDR3 covers 15 residues. J gave up 8 bases and V 6 bases, and 15 bases lay outside the gene matches. CDR3: CASRLKMTGIVGYTF. CDR3 in DNA: TGTGCCAGCAGACTAAAAATGACAGGGATAGTGGGCTACACCTTC.

Details on this clone: Other DNA variants within this sample encode the same CDR3. V is TRBV2 and J is TRBJ2-1, with TRBD1 identical over 9 bases. Trimming took 6 bases from V and 1 from J; bases not matched to a gene: 4. Germline V gives CDR1 SNHLY, CDR2 FYNNEI. The CDR3 contains 15 residues. Here the CDR3 reads CASSLDRGSYNEQFF. The CDR3 DNA is TGTGCCAGCAGCCTCGACAGGGGGTCCTACAATGAGCAGTTCTTC.

V and J are TRBV19 and TRBJ1-6; D remains unclear. CDR3 length: 15 residues. V was clipped by 1 base and J by 7 bases, with 11 bases between them. Germline loops: CDR1 LNHDA, CDR2 SQIVND (reference sequence). The CDR3 bases are TGTGCCAGTAGTATAGTGGCGGGAGGCAATTCACCCCTCCACTTT. Translated: CASSIVAGGNSPLHF.

This clone was observed once. The J gene is TRBJ1-6, the V gene TRBV5-1; 8 bases map to TRBD1. The CDR3 extends over 17 amino acids. J was trimmed by 7 bases and V by 0 bases; bases with no gene match: 9. The germline CDR1 and CDR2 sequences are SGHRS and YFSETQ. In nucleotides, the CDR3 is TGCGCCAGCAGCTTGGAGCCGCAGGGGGCTGGAAATTCACCCCTCCACTTT. Protein sequence: CASSLEPQGAGNSPLHF.

This sequence joins TRBV5-4 and TRBJ1-2; D gene uncertain. The CDR3 consists of 15 residues. Trimming took off 5 bases at V and 0 bases at J, with 14 bases between the two ends. Germline V gives CDR1 SGHNT, CDR2 YYREEE (reference sequence). CDR3 amino acids: CASRREGPTNYGYTF. Written as DNA, the CDR3 is TGTGCCAGCAGAAGAGAGGGCCCAACTAACTATGGCTACACCTTC.

The chain joins TRBV5-8 to TRBJ1-1; tentatively, D is TRBD1 (5 bases). From germline, CDR1 is SGHTS and CDR2 YDEGEE. Trimming removed 6 bases at V and 0 bases at J, with 9 bases between. The CDR3 totals 13 residues. CDR3 region: CASTKTVNTEAFF. The CDR3 DNA is TGTGCCAGCACCAAGACAGTGAACACTGAAGCTTTCTTT.

V usage is TRBV18 and J usage is TRBJ1-1, with 8 bases fitting TRBD1. The germline V gene encodes CDR1 KGHSH and CDR2 LQKENI. V lost 3 bases, J lost 2 bases, and 5 bases stayed unmatched. The CDR3 covers 15 residues. The CDR3 loop is CASSPTTGANTEAFF. CDR3 bases: TGTGCCAGCTCACCTACGACAGGGGCTAACACTGAAGCTTTCTTT.

This clone was counted a single time. The chain is built from TRBV5-4 and TRBJ2-2, with 13 bases fitting TRBD2. This CDR3 spans 16 amino acids. Trimming cost V 4 bases and J 5 bases; bases outside gene matches: 5. Germline V gene sequence: CDR1 SGHNT, CDR2 YYREEE (reference sequence). CDR3 DNA: TGTGCCAGCAGCAGAGGGACTAGCGGGGTAACCGGGGAGCTGTTTTTT. It specifies CASSRGTSGVTGELFF.

V is TRBV9 and J is TRBJ2-3, with a weak D call TRBD2 (7 bases). Per germline, CDR1 SGDLS and CDR2 YYNGEE. V was clipped by 4 bases and J by 1 base, with 13 bases between them. The CDR3 runs 15 residues. The CDR3 DNA follows: TGTGCCAGCAGCCGCGGGGGCCCCGGCACAGATACGCAGTATTTT. Translated: CASSRGGPGTDTQYF.

The rearrangement joins TRBV7-8 to TRBJ2-7; 7 positions match TRBD1. J gave up 4 bases and V 6 bases, and 12 bases lay outside the gene matches. Germline V gene sequence: CDR1 SGHVS, CDR2 FQNEAQ. This CDR3 spans 15 amino acids. The CDR3 bases are TGTGCCAGCAGAACCCGAAACAGGGGTTCTTACGAGCAGTACTTC. Translating gives CASRTRNRGSYEQYF.

The V and J genes are TRBV7-8 and TRBJ2-2; the match to TRBD2 covers 10 bases. The germline gives CDR1 SGHVS, CDR2 FQNEAQ. The CDR3 runs 16 residues. Trimming cost V 6 bases and J 0 bases; bases outside gene matches: 4. Written as DNA, the CDR3 is TGTGCCAGCAGATATAGCGGGGGGACGAACACCGGGGAGCTGTTTTTT. Its translation is CASRYSGGTNTGELFF.

The CDR3 bases are TGTGCCAGCAGCGCCCGACAGACCTCCCTATCCGGCTACACCTTC. Its translation is CASSARQTSLSGYTF. The rearrangement joins TRBV14 to TRBJ1-2; possibly TRBD1 for D (5 bases). Trimming took 5 bases from V and 8 from J, leaving 21 bases between them. The CDR3 sequence is 15 residues long. Germline V CDR1 and CDR2: SGHDN, FVKESK.

V is TRBV5-5 and J is TRBJ2-7, with 10 bases aligning to TRBD1. This CDR3 is built from 15 residues. Germline V CDR1 and CDR2: SGHKS, YYEKEE (reference sequence). V shed 5 bases, J shed 3 bases, and the junction held 8 bases outside the gene matches. The CDR3 coding sequence is TGTGCCAGCAGTTGGGGACAGGGGAATTACTACGAGCAGTACTTC. Translated, it gives CASSWGQGNYYEQYF.

CDR3 nucleotides: TGTGCCAGCTCACCAACGACAGGGCGGGATTCACCCCTCCACTTT. Translated, it gives CASSPTTGRDSPLHF. The chain uses TRBV18 and TRBJ1-6; TRBD1 agrees at 7 bases. The CDR3 has 15 amino acids. J gave up 8 bases and V 2 bases, and 6 bases lay outside the gene matches. Germline V gives CDR1 KGHSH, CDR2 LQKENI.

The V gene is TRBV7-2, the J gene TRBJ1-2; D remains ambiguous. This CDR3 has 15 amino acids. The V and J ends lost 2 bases and 2 bases respectively, with 12 bases between them. Germline V lookup: CDR1 SGHTA, CDR2 FQGNSA. The DNA for the CDR3 is TGTGCCAGCAGCTTATACGGGGAACCAAACTATGGCTACACCTTC. This translates into CASSLYGEPNYGYTF.

The chain is built from TRBV30 and TRBJ2-2; D gene unclear. Germline CDR1 and CDR2: GTSNPN and SVGIG (reference sequence). Trimming stripped 0 bases from V and 4 bases from J, with 6 bases between. The CDR3 consists of 13 residues. This CDR3 reads CAWSVSFTGELFF. The CDR3, as DNA: TGTGCCTGGAGTGTAAGCTTCACCGGGGAGCTGTTTTTT.